These 4 T cell receptor beta chains were all obtained from the same sample, sequenced in a study of cytomegalovirus exposure and HLA in healthy donors. It was with 60 Vbeta and 13 Jbeta primers that the PCR ran. TCRdb's table, derived via immunoSEQ multiplex PCR, lists solely in-frame clones and lacks some. Seen here are 100,000 to 150,000 clones, about 79% observed once, and the top ten hold almost 3%. Sequencing was carried out using PBMCs. The receptors stem from a woman aged 18-29 years in good health and CMV-seropositive.

This chain uses TRBV6-1 with TRBJ1-1; 7 bases agree with TRBD1. After removal of 5 bases from V and 4 bases from J, the junction contained 10 bases not matched to a gene. The germline V gene encodes CDR1 MNHNS and CDR2 SASEGT. The CDR3 is 15 residues long. The CDR3 region has the DNA TGTGCCAGCAGTACTCGACAGGGCTGGGGCACTGAAGCTTTCTTT. Encoded protein: CASSTRQGWGTEAFF.

About this clone itself: Other DNA sequences of this sample code for an identical CDR3. This rearrangement joins TRBV30 to TRBJ1-1; 8 bases are shared with TRBD1. This CDR3 contains 13 residues. Germline CDR1 and CDR2: GTSNPN and SVGIG (reference sequence). V shed 0 bases and J 4 bases; nucleotides not matched to a gene: 1. For the CDR3, the DNA is TGTGCCTGGAGTGTAACAGGGGGCACTGAAGCTTTCTTT. This sequence encodes CAWSVTGGTEAFF.

Comments on this clone: The sample has other DNA sequences that encode this CDR3 too. This chain uses TRBV5-1 with TRBJ1-2; 11 bases line up with TRBD1. Unmatched junction bases numbered 4, after V lost 4 bases and J lost 8 bases. The CDR3 covers 13 residues. Germline loops: CDR1 SGHRS, CDR2 YFSETQ. The CDR3 region has the DNA TGCGCCAGCAGCCCGGGACAGGGGGAGGGCTACACCTTC. The encoded protein is CASSPGQGEGYTF.

The V and J genes are TRBV29-1 and TRBJ2-7; no definite D call. V was trimmed by 7 bases and J by 2 bases, leaving 9 bases between them. Germline V CDR1 and CDR2: SQVTM, ANQGSEA. The CDR3 has 11 residues. The CDR3 sequence is CSGMVAYEQYF. Written as DNA, the CDR3 is TGCAGCGGCATGGTAGCCTACGAGCAGTACTTC.